These T cell receptor beta chains were read from a single sample in a study of beta chain bispecific antibodies for T cell cancers. No cognate antigen is known for these TCRs. TCRdb itself ran the 5' RACE reads through MiXCR, one entry per CDR3 protein. The repertoire holds around 19,000 distinct CDR3 sequences, with around 2% as singletons. Sequenced material: healthy donor T cells cultured with leukemia cells, taken from a culture containing a bispecific antibody targeting TCR Vbeta12. All receptors come from a human donor in good health. Some clones in this sample may be carry-over from other donors' samples. Both conserved end residues are part of each CDR3. The order of the fields is V gene, J gene, clone size, D gene, CDR3 DNA, CDR3 protein. The D gene is left open where the match is weak. Part of the rows lack a size; the others show once, few, many or a class for expanded clones.

>TRBV11-2|TRBJ1-4|many|.
TGTGCCAGCAGCCATCCGGGGGGGGGTGGAGATGAAAAACTGTTTTTT
CASSHPGGGGDEKLFF
>TRBV11-2|TRBJ2-2|many|TRBD2
TGTGCCAGCAGCTTACCGACTAGCGGGGGAACTAACACCGGGGAGCTGTTTTTT
CASSLPTSGGTNTGELFF
>TRBV5-6|TRBJ1-1|many|.
TGTGCCAGCAGCCCTCTGATTGACACTGAAGCTTTCTTT
CASSPLIDTEAFF
>TRBV2|TRBJ2-3|many|TRBD2
TGTGCCAGCAGCTATTCTCCGGGGGGGATCACAGATACGCAGTATTTT
CASSYSPGGITDTQYF
>TRBV6-5|TRBJ1-2|many|TRBD1
TGTGCCAGCAGTATCGGGACAGCTGGTTATGGCTACACCTTC
CASSIGTAGYGYTF
>TRBV7-9|TRBJ1-1|many|.
TGTGCCAGCAGCTTACCCCAGGGCCGGACTGAAGCTTTCTTT
CASSLPQGRTEAFF
>TRBV27|TRBJ1-5|many|.
TGTGCCAGCAGGGAGGGGATAAAGGTTAACCAGCCCCAGCATTTT
CASREGIKVNQPQHF
>TRBV7-2|TRBJ2-1|many|.
TGTGCCAGCAGCTTAGAGGGGGGGATCGGGTTCTTC
CASSLEGGIGFF
>TRBV6-1|TRBJ2-5|many|.
TGTGCCAGCAGTGGGGGGACACTAGAGACCCAGTACTTC
CASSGGTLETQYF
>TRBV29-1|TRBJ2-1|medium-sized|.
TGCAGCGTTGAAGGGAGGCCCCCCCTCCTTTACAATGAGCAGTTCTTC
CSVEGRPPLLYNEQFF
>TRBV10-3|TRBJ2-7|many|.
TGTGCCATCAGCGAGGGGGGACCGACGCTCTCCTACGAGCAGTACTTC
CAISEGGPTLSYEQYF
>TRBV11-2|TRBJ2-7|many|.
TGTGCCAGCAGCGGGGCGTTGGAATACGAGCAGTACTTC
CASSGALEYEQYF
>TRBV20-1|TRBJ1-4|many|.
TGCAGTGCTATTGACAGACAGTATGAAAAACTGTTTTTT
CSAIDRQYEKLFF
>TRBV7-9|TRBJ1-6|many|.
TGTGCCAGCAGCTTGGATTCACCCCTCCACTTT
CASSLDSPLHF
>TRBV27|TRBJ2-5|many|.
TGTGCCAGCAGCCTAGACGGTTTGATAGAGACCCAGTACTTC
CASSLDGLIETQYF
>TRBV5-1|TRBJ1-2|many|.
TGCGCCAGCAGTGACCCGGACTTTAAAGCGGATGGCTACACCTTC
CASSDPDFKADGYTF
>TRBV9|TRBJ1-3|many|.
TGTGCCAGCAGCCCCGAAGGGGTGATGGAAAACACCATATATTTT
CASSPEGVMENTIYF
>TRBV5-1|TRBJ2-1|many|.
TGCGCCAGCAGCTTGGAAGGGGCGGGTTACAATGAGCAGTTCTTC
CASSLEGAGYNEQFF
>TRBV7-2|TRBJ2-1|medium-sized|TRBD2
TGTGCCAGCAGTCCCCCGGGCTGGGGGGGTAATGAGCAGTTCTTC
CASSPPGWGGNEQFF
>TRBV4-1|TRBJ2-7|many|TRBD2
TGCGCCAGCAGCCAAGATCTCCTAGCGGGGGAGCAGTACTTC
CASSQDLLAGEQYF
>TRBV3-1|TRBJ2-3|many|.
TGTGCCAGCAGCAAGGGACTTTTTTCTTTGGCTGATACGCAGTATTTT
CASSKGLFSLADTQYF
>TRBV3-1|TRBJ2-3|many|.
TGTGCCAGCAGCCAAGATCTTAACAGGTCATACAGCACAGATACGCAGTATTTT
CASSQDLNRSYSTDTQYF
>TRBV10-3|TRBJ2-7|many|.
TGTGCCATCAGCCGACAGTCGTCTCCCTACGAGCAGTACTTC
CAISRQSSPYEQYF
>TRBV27|TRBJ2-3|many|.
TGTGCCAGCACCCCAGACGGGGGCACAGATACGCAGTATTTT
CASTPDGGTDTQYF
>TRBV20-1|TRBJ2-5|many|.
TGCAGTGCTAGAGATCAAATGAGCGGAGGGGCAGAGACCCAGTACTTC
CSARDQMSGGAETQYF
>TRBV27|TRBJ2-1|many|TRBD1
TGTGCCAGCAGTCAACACCGACAGGGCACCTACAATGAGCAGTTCTTC
CASSQHRQGTYNEQFF
>TRBV30|TRBJ2-1|many|TRBD2
TGTGCCTGGAGTTCAGGACTAGCGGTCTCGAATGAGCAGTTCTTC
CAWSSGLAVSNEQFF
>TRBV11-2|TRBJ2-2|many|.
TGTGCCAGCAGCTGGGCAGATCTCACCGGGGAGCTGTTTTTT
CASSWADLTGELFF
>TRBV4-1|TRBJ1-1|many|.
TGCGCCAGCAGCGTGGGACCGACCGTTGGAGCTTTCTTT
CASSVGPTVGAFF
>TRBV19|TRBJ1-1|.|.
TGTGCCAGTAGTATGGGAAACACTGAAGCTTTCTTT
CASSMGNTEAFF
>TRBV20-1|TRBJ1-6|many|TRBD1
TGCAGTGCTAGCAGGGGGCCGAGCTCCTATAATTCACCCCTCCACTTT
CSASRGPSSYNSPLHF
>TRBV4-1|TRBJ2-2|many|TRBD1
TGCGCCAGCAGCCCCCTCCGGACAGGGAGCACCGGGGAGCTGTTTTTT
CASSPLRTGSTGELFF
>TRBV30|TRBJ2-1|many|TRBD1
TGTGCCTGGAGAGGTACACACCACCGGGACAGGGGGCCGTACAATGAGCAGTTCTTC
CAWRGTHHRDRGPYNEQFF
>TRBV19|TRBJ2-1|few|TRBD1
TGTGCCAGTAGTGCGGGACAGGGGGCTTCCTACAATGAGCAGTTCTTC
CASSAGQGASYNEQFF
>TRBV19|TRBJ2-1|many|.
TGTGCCAGTAGTATGTCGGGAATCTCCTACAATGAGCAGTTCTTC
CASSMSGISYNEQFF
>TRBV19|TRBJ1-1|many|TRBD1
TGTGCCAGTAGTTGGGGACAGGGGAAGACTGAAGCTTTCTTT
CASSWGQGKTEAFF
>TRBV7-9|TRBJ2-2|many|.
TGTGCCAGCAGCTTAAGGACAGTTAACACCGGGGAGCTGTTTTTT
CASSLRTVNTGELFF
>TRBV7-8|TRBJ1-1|many|.
TGTGCCAGCAGCAAACGCAGGGAGGCGAACACTGAAGCTTTCTTT
CASSKRREANTEAFF
>TRBV5-6|TRBJ2-2|.|.
TGTGCCAGCAGCTTGGCCACCGCCGGGGAGCTGTTTTTT
CASSLATAGELFF
>TRBV6-5|TRBJ2-5|many|TRBD1
TGTGCCAGCAGTTACGTAGGGACAGGGGGCCTCCAAGAGACCCAGTACTTC
CASSYVGTGGLQETQYF
>TRBV5-1|TRBJ2-5|medium-sized|.
TGCGCCAGCAGCTCATGGATACAGAGCCAAGAGACCCAGTACTTC
CASSSWIQSQETQYF
>TRBV5-1|TRBJ2-7|many|TRBD2
TGCGCCAGCAGCCCAATCGGGGGGAACGAGCAGTACTTC
CASSPIGGNEQYF
>TRBV4-1|TRBJ2-1|many|TRBD2
TGCGCCAGCAGCCAAGTCGACGGGGGGGCCTACAATGAGCAGTTCTTC
CASSQVDGGAYNEQFF
>TRBV5-1|TRBJ2-7|many|.
TGCGCCAGCAGCTGGGACTTCAACACCTACGAGCAGTACTTC
CASSWDFNTYEQYF